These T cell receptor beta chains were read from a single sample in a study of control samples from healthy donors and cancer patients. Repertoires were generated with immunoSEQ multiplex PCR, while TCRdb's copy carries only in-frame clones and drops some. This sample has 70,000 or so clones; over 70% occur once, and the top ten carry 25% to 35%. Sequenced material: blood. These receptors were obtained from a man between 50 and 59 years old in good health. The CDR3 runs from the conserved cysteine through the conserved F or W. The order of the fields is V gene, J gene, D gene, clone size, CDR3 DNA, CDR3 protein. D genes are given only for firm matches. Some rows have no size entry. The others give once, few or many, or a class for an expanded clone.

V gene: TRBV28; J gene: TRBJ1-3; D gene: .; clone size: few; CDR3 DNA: TGTGCCAGCACACTGGCCATGGGAAACACCATATATTTT; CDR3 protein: CASTLAMGNTIYF
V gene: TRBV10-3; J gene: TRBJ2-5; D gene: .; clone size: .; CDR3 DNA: TGTGCCATCAGGACAGGGAGGGAGACCCAGTACTTC; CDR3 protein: CAIRTGRETQYF
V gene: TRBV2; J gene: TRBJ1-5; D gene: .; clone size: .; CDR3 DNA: TGTGCCAGCAGCAGGGGAGGCAGCAATCAGCCCCAGCATTTT; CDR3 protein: CASSRGGSNQPQHF
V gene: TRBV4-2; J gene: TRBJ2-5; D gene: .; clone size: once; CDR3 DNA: TGTGCCAGTAGCGGAGGTGAAGAGACCCAGTACTTC; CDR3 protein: CASSGGEETQYF
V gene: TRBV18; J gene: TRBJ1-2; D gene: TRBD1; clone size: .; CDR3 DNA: TGTGCCAGCTCACCCGACGGACAGGGGTACTATGGCTACACCTTC; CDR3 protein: CASSPDGQGYYGYTF
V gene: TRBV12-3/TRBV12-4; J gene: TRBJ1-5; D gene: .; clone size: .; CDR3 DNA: TGCGCCAGCAGCTTATCCAGGGCTCAGCCCCAGCATTTT; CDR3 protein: CASSLSRAQPQHF
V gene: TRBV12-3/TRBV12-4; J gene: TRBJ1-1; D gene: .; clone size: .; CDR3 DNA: TGTGCCAGCAGCCCCACCGGTTGGGGTGAAGCTTTCTTT; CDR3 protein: CASSPTGWGEAFF
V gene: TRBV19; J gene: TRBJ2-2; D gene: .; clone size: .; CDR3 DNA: TGTGCCAGTAGGGGGACCGGGGAGCTGTTTTTT; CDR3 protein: CASRGTGELFF
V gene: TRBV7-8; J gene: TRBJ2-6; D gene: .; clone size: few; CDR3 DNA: TGTGCCAGCAGCTTAGTAGGGCTTGACTTCTCTGGGGCCAACGTCCTGACTTTC; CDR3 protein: CASSLVGLDFSGANVLTF
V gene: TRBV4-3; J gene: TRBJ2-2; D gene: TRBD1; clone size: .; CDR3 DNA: TGCGCCAGCAGCCAGGGACAGGGCGGGGAGCTGTTTTTT; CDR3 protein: CASSQGQGGELFF
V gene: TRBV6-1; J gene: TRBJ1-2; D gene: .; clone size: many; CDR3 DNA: TGTGCCAGCAGTGAACAGGGTTATAGTTATGGCTACACCTTC; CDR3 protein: CASSEQGYSYGYTF
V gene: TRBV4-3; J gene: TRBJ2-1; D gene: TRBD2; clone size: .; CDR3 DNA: TGCGCCAGCAGCCAAGACGTGGCTAGCGGGGACAATGAGCAGTTCTTC; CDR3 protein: CASSQDVASGDNEQFF
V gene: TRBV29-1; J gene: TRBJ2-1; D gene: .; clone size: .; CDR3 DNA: TGCAGCGTTCTCGTGGGGGGGCCCTACAATGAGCAGTTCTTC; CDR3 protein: CSVLVGGPYNEQFF
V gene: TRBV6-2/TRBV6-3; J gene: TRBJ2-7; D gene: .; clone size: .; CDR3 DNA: TGTGCCAGCAGTGTTATCGGGCCTCGGGAGCAGTACTTC; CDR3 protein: CASSVIGPREQYF
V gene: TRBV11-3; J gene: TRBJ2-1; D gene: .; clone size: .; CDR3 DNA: TGTGCCAGCAGCTTAAGAGGGGATTCGCATGAGCAGTTCTTC; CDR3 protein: CASSLRGDSHEQFF
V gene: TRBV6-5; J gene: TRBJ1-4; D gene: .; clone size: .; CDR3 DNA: TGTGCCAGCAGTTTCCCCCCTGTAGGTGGCGAAAAACTGTTTTTT; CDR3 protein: CASSFPPVGGEKLFF
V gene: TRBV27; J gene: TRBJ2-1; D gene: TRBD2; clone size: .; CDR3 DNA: TGTGCCAGCAGTACTAAAGTCCCTAGCGGGAGTTCCTCCTACAATGAGCAGTTCTTC; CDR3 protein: CASSTKVPSGSSSYNEQFF
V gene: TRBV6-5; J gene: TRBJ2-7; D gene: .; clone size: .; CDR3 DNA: TGTGCCAGCAGTTACCAGAGAGGCGCCTACGAGCAGTACTTC; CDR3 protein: CASSYQRGAYEQYF
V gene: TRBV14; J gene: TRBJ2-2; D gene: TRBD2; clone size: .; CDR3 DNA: TGTGCCAGCAGCCAATTCTTACTAGCGGGAGCCGGGGAGCTGTTTTTT; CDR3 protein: CASSQFLLAGAGELFF
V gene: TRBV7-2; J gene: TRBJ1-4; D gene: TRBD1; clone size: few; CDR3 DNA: TGTGCCAGCAGCGTACAGGGGGCTTCTAATGAAAAACTGTTTTTT; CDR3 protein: CASSVQGASNEKLFF
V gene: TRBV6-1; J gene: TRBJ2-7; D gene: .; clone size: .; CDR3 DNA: TGTGCCAGCAGTGAAGCGATATCCTACGAGCAGTACTTC; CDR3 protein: CASSEAISYEQYF
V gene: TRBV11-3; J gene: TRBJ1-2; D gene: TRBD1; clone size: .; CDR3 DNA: TGTGCCAGCAGCTTAGATATCGACAGGGCCGGGGGCTATGGCTACACCTTC; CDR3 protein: CASSLDIDRAGGYGYTF
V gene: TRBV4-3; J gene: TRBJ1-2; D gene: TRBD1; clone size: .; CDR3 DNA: TGCGCCAGCAGCCAACTGACAGGGGCTAACTATGGCTACACCTTC; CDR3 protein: CASSQLTGANYGYTF
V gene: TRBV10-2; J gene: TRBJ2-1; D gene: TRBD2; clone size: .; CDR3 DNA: TGCGCCAGCACCGAACGGACTAGCGGGAATCAGTTCTTC; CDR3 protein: CASTERTSGNQFF
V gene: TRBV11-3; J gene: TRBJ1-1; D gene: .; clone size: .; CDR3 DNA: TGTGCCAGCAGCCGCGACTCGGAGACTGAAGCTTTCTTT; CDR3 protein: CASSRDSETEAFF
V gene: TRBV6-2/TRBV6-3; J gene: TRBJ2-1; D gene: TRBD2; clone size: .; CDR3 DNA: TGTGCCAGCAGTTATCCCCGGGACACTAGCGGAGACGTTAACAATGAGCAGTTCTTC; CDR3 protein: CASSYPRDTSGDVNNEQFF
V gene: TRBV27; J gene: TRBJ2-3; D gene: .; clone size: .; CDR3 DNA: TGTGCCAGCAGAGGACTTGATTTCCACACAGATACGCAGTATTTT; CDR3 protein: CASRGLDFHTDTQYF